The TCR beta chain described here comes from a study of a mutant IDH1 vaccine in newly diagnosed glioma. Study information: Vaccine dosing followed radiotherapy by 4-6 weeks, or accompanied temozolomide cycles. Of treated patients, 62.5% were men and approximately 40% women, averaging about 37 years. Study findings and constraints: Apparently unrelated to pseudoprogression were changes in the top peripheral T cell clonotypes.

Trimming pared 1 base from V and 2 bases from J, leaving 11 bases between. The germline CDR1 and CDR2 sequences are MGHRA and YSYEKL. The CDR3 has 16 residues. This table comes from immunoSEQ multiplex PCR, and its TCRdb copy is limited to in-frame clones, with some not included. The table includes approximately 64,000 clones, roughly 80% detected once. Comments on this clone: Its cognate antigen is unknown.

As to time point: week 11, during vaccination. What each vaccine dose contained was 300 ug of mutant IDH1 20-mer peptide, accompanied by topical imiquimod. The J gene is TRBJ2-2, the V gene TRBV4-1; the D gene is possibly TRBD1 (6 bases). The sequences come from PBMCs, collected from a glioma patient whose treatment included an IDH1 peptide vaccine. The clonotype originates from a woman aged 50 to 65 with glioma. CDR3 amino acids: CASSQGQGHNTGELFF. The CDR3 DNA follows: TGCGCCAGCAGCCAAGGGCAGGGGCACAACACCGGGGAGCTGTTTTTT.